Following are 28 T cell receptor beta chains from one sample sequenced in a study of T cells in women clearing cervical HPV infection. Repertoires were generated with immunoSEQ multiplex PCR, while TCRdb's copy carries only in-frame clones and drops some. The repertoire table contains about 40,000 clones. Sequenced sample: blood buffy coat. The receptors come from a woman between 18 and 70 years old with a cervical HPV16 infection that either progressed to CIN3+ or cleared (not recorded which).

Comments on this clone: The read halts 3 residues ahead of the CDR3 end, with the missing end drawn from the germline J gene. This chain connects TRBV2 to TRBJ2-3; the D is unclear. CDR1 is SNHLY, CDR2 FYNNEI, per germline. The CDR3 totals 12 residues. The CDR3 reads CASSEEGGTQYF. Incomplete CDR3 DNA: TGTGCCAGCAGTGAAGAGGGTGGGACG.

Details on this clone: With the read ending 3 residues before the CDR3 end, the germline J gene is used to fill in that end. The V call is TRBV19, the J call TRBJ1-4; 7 nucleotides align to TRBD1. Trimming at V came to 3 bases and at J to 2 bases, leaving 9 bases not matched to a gene. This CDR3 contains 17 residues. Germline lookup yields CDR1 LNHDA and CDR2 SQIVND (reference sequence). CDR3 amino acids: CASSIDRAGRTNEKLFF. CDR3 DNA, as far as it was read: TGTGCCAGTAGTATCGACAGGGCAGGGCGGACTAATGAAAAA.

Of note for this clone: Sequencing ends 3 residues short of the CDR3 end; the germline J gene provides the rest. The J gene is TRBJ1-2, the V gene TRBV14; weak D call: TRBD1 (5 bases). The CDR3 loop spans 15 amino acids. Trimming shortened V by 4 bases and J by 4 bases, and 16 bases separated the two germline ends. Germline V gives CDR1 SGHDN, CDR2 FVKESK. The sequenced part of the CDR3 DNA is TGTGCCAGCAGCCGGGACCGGGGGTTGGCCTATGGC. Protein sequence: CASSRDRGLAYG. The full CDR3 is CASSRDRGLAYGYTF.

To note about this clone: The read halts 3 residues ahead of the CDR3 end, with the missing end drawn from the germline J gene. The rearrangement uses TRBV7-3 and TRBJ2-3, with 16 positions matching TRBD2. Germline V gene lookup returns CDR1 SGHTA and CDR2 FQGTGA. The CDR3 has 16 residues. Trimming cost V 3 bases and J 4 bases; bases outside gene matches: 1. The sequenced CDR3 bases are TGTGCCAGCAGCTTCGGGACTAGCGGGAGGGCAGATACG. Protein product: CASSFGTSGRADT. The whole CDR3 protein is CASSFGTSGRADTQYF.

Worth noting for this clone: The read ends 3 residues shy of where the CDR3 ends; the end is completed using the germline J gene. The V gene is TRBV7-9, the J gene TRBJ1-2; tentative D call: TRBD1 (5 bases). The germline V gene encodes CDR1 SEHNR and CDR2 FQNEAQ (reference sequence). V lost 6 bases, J lost 3 bases, and 8 bases lay in between. This CDR3 has 12 amino acids. Here the CDR3 reads CASSATDYGYTF. Incomplete CDR3 DNA: TGTGCCAGCAGTGCGACAGACTATGGC.

Worth noting for this clone: The CDR3 end lies 3 residues beyond the end of the read and is filled in from the germline J gene. This chain joins TRBV5-1 and TRBJ2-2, with 10 bases identical to TRBD1. Germline V gene sequence: CDR1 SGHRS, CDR2 YFSETQ. J lost 3 bases, V lost 4 bases, and 3 bases had no gene match. The CDR3 sequence is 15 residues long. CDR3 residues: CASSDGTGDTGELFF. The part of the CDR3 DNA that was read is TGCGCCAGCAGCGATGGGACAGGGGACACCGGGGAG.

Worth noting for this clone: Read sequence stops 3 residues before the CDR3 end, and the germline J gene provides the missing end. V gene TRBV20-1 combines with J gene TRBJ2-6; D gene ambiguous. The CDR3 sequence is 14 residues long. With 1 base removed from V and 3 bases from J, the gap between germline ends came to 7 bases. Germline V gene data show CDR1 as DFQATT and CDR2 as SNEGSKA (reference sequence). CDR3 in amino acids: CSARVLVGANVLTF. CDR3 DNA, as far as it was read: TGCAGTGCTAGAGTTCTAGTTGGGGCCAACGTC.

As concerns this clone: The read comes to an end 3 residues before the CDR3 does, leaving the germline J gene to fill in the end. V usage is TRBV5-1 and J usage is TRBJ2-2, with TRBD1 matching over 10 bases. Germline CDR1 SGHRS, CDR2 YFSETQ. The CDR3 is 14 amino acids. V lost 8 bases and J lost 0; bases outside the gene matches: 1. The CDR3 DNA, read in part, is TGCGCCAGTGGACAGGGGGCGAACACCGGGGAG. Protein product: CASGQGANTGE. The CDR3 in its entirety is CASGQGANTGELFF. The full variable domain, completed using reference TRBV5-1 and TRBJ2-2, is KAGVTQTPRYLIKTRGQQVTLSCSPISGHRSVSWYQQTPGQGLQFLFEYFSETQRNKGNFPGRFSGRQFSNSRSEMNVSTLELGDSALYLCASGQGANTGELFFGEGSRLTVL.

Comment on this clone: The read terminates 3 residues ahead of where the CDR3 ends, so the germline J gene completes it. Within the sample, other DNA sequences also encode this same CDR3. The chain links TRBV19 to TRBJ2-2; 12 positions agree with TRBD1. CDR1 and CDR2 (germline): LNHDA, SQIVND (reference sequence). This CDR3 is 15 amino acids long. The CDR3 bases that were read are TGTGCCAGTAGTATAGACGGGACAGGGGGCTCACCG. It yields the protein CASSIDGTGGSP. The entire CDR3 is CASSIDGTGGSPLFF.

A note on this clone: The observed sequence ends 3 residues before the CDR3 terminus, with the missing tail filled in from the germline J gene. The V call is TRBV6-1, the J call TRBJ1-4, with D perhaps TRBD1 (6 bases). V was trimmed by 3 bases and J by 6 bases, leaving 14 bases between them. Germline V CDR1 and CDR2: MNHNS, SASEGT. The CDR3 covers 15 residues. The CDR3 is CASSDTGRGDEKLFF. CDR3 bases read: TGTGCCAGCAGTGATACAGGGAGAGGCGATGAAAAA.

As regards this clone: The junction departs from the called germline gene at one end, perhaps through a read error. The read terminates 3 residues ahead of where the CDR3 ends, so the germline J gene completes it. The V gene is TRBV7-9, the J gene TRBJ1-1, with D maybe TRBD1 (5 bases). CDR1 is SEHNR and CDR2 is FQNEAQ in the germline V gene (reference sequence). This CDR3 contains 15 residues. Partial CDR3 DNA: TGTGCCAGCAGCTCCCCTGGGGGGGGGAGAACTGAC. Protein product: CASSSPGGGRTD. The CDR3, in full, reads CASSSPGGGRTDAFF.

Of note for this clone: With the read ending 3 residues before the CDR3 end, the germline J gene is used to fill in that end. The same CDR3 arises from other DNA sequences in this sample as well. This chain uses TRBV18 with TRBJ2-3; TRBD1 matches at 9 bases. The germline V gene has CDR1 KGHSH and CDR2 LQKENI. This CDR3 is 15 amino acids long. CDR3 DNA, as far as it was read: TGTGCCAGCTCCCCCCGACAGGGGGTCCAAGAGACG. It codes for CASSPRQGVQET. In full, the CDR3 is CASSPRQGVQETQYF. The variable domain in full, completed from reference TRBV18 and TRBJ2-3, reads NAGVMQNPRHLVRRRGQEARLRCSPMKGHSHVYWYRQLPEEGLKFMVYLQKENIIDESGMPKERFSAEFPKEGPSILRIQQVVRGDSAAYFCASSPRQGVQETQYFGPGTRLTVL.

Turning to this clone: The read terminates 3 residues before the CDR3 end, so the remaining end is supplied by the germline J gene. This chain connects TRBV11-2 to TRBJ2-7; the D gene is possibly TRBD1 (6 bases). This CDR3 contains 13 residues. Trimming took off 6 bases at V and 0 bases at J, with 9 bases between the two ends. CDR1 and CDR2 from the germline V gene are SGHAT and FQNNGV. The CDR3 protein is CASRGDNSYEQYF. The covered CDR3 bases are TGTGCCAGCAGGGGGGACAACTCCTACGAG.

The chain's CDR3 is CASSLHAPSEGEYTF. The CDR3 DNA, read in part, is TGTGCCAGCAGCTTACACGCACCCTCCGAAGGGGAA. V is TRBV7-9 and J is TRBJ1-2; tentative D call: TRBD1 (5 bases). The read stops 3 residues short of the end of the CDR3; the missing end is completed from the germline J gene. CDR1 and CDR2 from the germline V gene are SEHNR and FQNEAQ (reference sequence). This CDR3 has 15 residues. Using reference TRBV7-9 and TRBJ1-2 for the parts outside the CDR3, the full variable domain is DTGVSQNPRHKITKRGQNVTFRCDPISEHNRLYWYRQTLGQGPEFLTYFQNEAQLEKSRLLSDRFSAERPKGSFSTLEIQRTEQGDSAMYLCASSLHAPSEGEYTFGSGTRLTVV.

With respect to this clone: The read ends 3 residues early relative to the CDR3; the germline J gene fills the gap. The V and J genes are TRBV20-1 and TRBJ2-2; 10 bases fit TRBD2. The CDR3 totals 16 residues. Germline trimming cut 2 bases from V and 3 bases from J; bases unmatched to any gene: 6. Germline lookup yields CDR1 DFQATT and CDR2 SNEGSKA (reference sequence). The sequenced CDR3 bases are TGCAGTGCTAGACCAGCGGGGGGGCGTGACACCGGGGAG. Amino acid sequence: CSARPAGGRDTGE. The whole CDR3 region reads CSARPAGGRDTGELFF.

Regarding this clone: The CDR3 end lies 3 residues beyond the end of the read and is filled in from the germline J gene. This rearrangement joins TRBV30 to TRBJ2-2; no reliable D call. CDR3 length: 12 amino acids. Germline V gene lookup returns CDR1 GTSNPN and CDR2 SVGIG (reference sequence). The CDR3 protein is CAWSETYHALFF. Partial CDR3 DNA: TGTGCCTGGAGCGAAACTTACCACGCG. The complete variable domain, with remaining parts taken from reference TRBV30 and TRBJ2-2, reads SQTIHQWPATLVQPVGSPLSLECTVEGTSNPNLYWYRQAAGRGLQLLFYSVGIGQISSEVPQNLSASRPQDRQFILSSKKLLLSDSGFYLCAWSETYHALFFGEGSRLTVL.

With respect to this clone: The CDR3 end lies 3 residues beyond the end of the read and is filled in from the germline J gene. The gene calls are TRBV7-2 and TRBJ2-3; D is unresolved. CDR3 size: 15 residues. The germline CDR1 and CDR2 sequences are SGHTA and FQGNSA. Deletions cut 2 bases from V and 2 bases from J, with 11 bases between. The CDR3 loop is CASSLNYLTTDTQYF. CDR3 bases read: TGTGCCAGCAGCTTAAACTACCTTACCACAGATACG.

About this clone itself: The missing CDR3 end, 3 residues past where the read stops, is filled in from the germline J gene. The chain recombines TRBV20-1 with TRBJ2-1; maybe TRBD2 (6 bases). CDR1 is DFQATT and CDR2 is SNEGSKA in the germline V gene (reference sequence). The CDR3 is 17 residues long. The V and J ends lost 0 bases and 7 bases respectively, with 22 bases between them. Partial CDR3 DNA: TGCAGTGCTAGAGAGGTAGTAGCGGAGCCCTCGGGAAATGAG. Translating it yields CSAREVVAEPSGNE. The full CDR3 reads CSAREVVAEPSGNEQFF.

Concerning this clone itself: The CDR3 end is not reached by the read, which stops 3 residues before it; the germline J gene fills it in. The chain joins TRBV2 to TRBJ2-5, with TRBD2 matching over 16 bases. Germline lookup yields CDR1 SNHLY and CDR2 FYNNEI. The CDR3 spans 16 residues. The V and J ends lost 6 bases and 7 bases, in that order; junction bases with no gene match: 8. The CDR3 reads CASSAGLAGGRRTQYF. CDR3 bases read: TGTGCCAGCAGCGCGGGACTAGCGGGAGGGCGGAGGACC.

Comments on this clone: Sequencing ends 3 residues short of the CDR3 end; the germline J gene provides the rest. V is TRBV20-1 and J is TRBJ2-7; 12 nucleotides align to TRBD2. Germline values: CDR1 DFQATT, CDR2 SNEGSKA (reference sequence). This CDR3 spans 14 amino acids. Trimming at V came to 5 bases and at J to 4 bases, leaving 6 bases not matched to a gene. The DNA read from the CDR3 is TGCAGTGCTTCGACTAGCGGGAGCCTATACGAG. Its protein product is CSASTSGSLYE. In full, the CDR3 is CSASTSGSLYEQYF.

As for this clone: The DNA ends 3 residues before the CDR3 does, and the rest of the CDR3 is filled in from the germline J gene. This sequence joins TRBV20-1 and TRBJ2-7; a possible D gene is TRBD1 (5 bases). Germline V lookup: CDR1 DFQATT, CDR2 SNEGSKA (reference sequence). The ends were cut back, 0 bases at V and 6 bases at J, with 12 bases in the middle. This CDR3 contains 13 residues. CDR3 DNA (partial): TGCAGTGCTAGAGATGCAGGGCAAGGCGAG. This encodes CSARDAGQGE. Given in full, the CDR3 is CSARDAGQGEQYF.

In the case of this clone: The read halts 3 residues ahead of the CDR3 end, with the missing end drawn from the germline J gene. The chain couples TRBV7-3 to TRBJ2-1, with 10 bases aligning to TRBD2. The CDR3 has 16 amino acids. V shed 3 bases, J shed 3 bases, and the junction held 5 bases outside the gene matches. The germline CDR1 and CDR2 sequences are SGHTA and FQGTGA. CDR3 sequence: CASSFSGTSDYNEQFF. CDR3 DNA (partial): TGTGCCAGCAGCTTCTCCGGGACTAGCGACTACAATGAG.

About this clone itself: Coverage ceases 3 residues before the CDR3 finishes, and the germline J gene fills in the end. The chain recombines TRBV7-9 with TRBJ2-2; TRBD2 aligns across 8 bases. Germline-derived CDR1 and CDR2 are SEHNR and FQNEAQ (reference sequence). The length of the CDR3 is 15 residues. V lost 2 bases and J lost 2; bases outside the gene matches: 1. Incomplete CDR3 DNA: TGTGCCAGCAGCTTAAGCGGGGGTAACACCGGGGAG. It specifies CASSLSGGNTGE. The CDR3 reads in full as CASSLSGGNTGELFF.

About this clone itself: Read data end 3 residues before the CDR3 end; the end is taken from the germline J gene. The gene calls are TRBV7-3 and TRBJ2-2; D remains unclear. Germline V gene data show CDR1 as SGHTA and CDR2 as FQGTGA. This CDR3 is 14 amino acids long. Trimming removed 2 bases at V and 1 base at J, with 5 bases between. The covered CDR3 bases are TGTGCCAGCAGCTTACAAGGGAACACCGGGGAG. Translating it yields CASSLQGNTGE. The full CDR3 reads CASSLQGNTGELFF.

For this clone: The read ends 3 residues early relative to the CDR3; the germline J gene fills the gap. The chain couples TRBV28 to TRBJ1-1; no clear D gene. CDR3 length equals 11 residues. Germline assignment: CDR1 MDHEN and CDR2 SYDVKM. CDR3 in amino acids: CASTGEQEAFF. Incomplete CDR3 DNA: TGTGCCAGCACCGGGGAGCAGGAA.

The CDR3 sequence: CASTDRSREKLFF. The CDR3 bases that were read are TGCGCCAGCACCGACAGGTCCCGCGAAAAA. V usage is TRBV5-1 and J usage is TRBJ1-4; TRBD1 might be the D (6 bases). The read is 3 residues too short to cover the CDR3 end, so that end is filled in from the germline J gene. The CDR3 totals 13 residues. Trimming pared 6 bases from V and 8 bases from J, leaving 14 bases between. The germline V gene has CDR1 SGHRS and CDR2 YFSETQ.

With respect to this clone: The CDR3 end falls 3 residues outside the read, so it is completed with the germline J gene. The rearrangement uses TRBV5-1 and TRBJ1-6; no reliable D call. CDR3 length: 15 residues. Trimming left V 0 bases short and J 7 bases short, with 11 bases between. Germline V lookup: CDR1 SGHRS, CDR2 YFSETQ. CDR3 sequence: CASSLASGSNSPLHF. The CDR3 DNA, read in part, is TGCGCCAGCAGCTTGGCCTCAGGAAGCAATTCACCC. Full variable domain (remainder filled in from reference TRBV5-1 and TRBJ1-6): KAGVTQTPRYLIKTRGQQVTLSCSPISGHRSVSWYQQTPGQGLQFLFEYFSETQRNKGNFPGRFSGRQFSNSRSEMNVSTLELGDSALYLCASSLASGSNSPLHFGNGTRLTVT.

Note on this clone: From the germline J gene comes the end of the CDR3, since the read stops 3 residues before it. V gene TRBV19 combines with J gene TRBJ2-7, with D tentatively TRBD1 (6 bases). The germline CDR1 and CDR2 sequences are LNHDA and SQIVND (reference sequence). Trimming left V 2 bases short and J 2 bases short, with 10 bases between. There are 14 residues in the CDR3. The sequenced CDR3 bases are TGTGCCAGTAGTATACGTAGGACAGCCTACGAG. It translates to CASSIRRTAYE. The CDR3 in its entirety is CASSIRRTAYEQYF.